Here is one T cell receptor beta chain with its context. Its binding antigen is unknown. It has no much larger one-base neighbor in the sample; base qualities were not kept. The data belong to a study of CD8 T cells in ankylosing spondylitis listed by TCRdb under 2017. With respect to the entire study: To find TCR variants linked to disease, the study profiled T cell receptor beta repertoires in ankylosing spondylitis patients and healthy donors. Peripheral blood was sampled, and synovial fluid was additionally collected from ankylosing spondylitis patients. The full study cohort was made up of about two dozen ankylosing spondylitis patients and approximately 100 healthy donors.

The sample was run on an Illumina HiSeq 2500. TCR beta libraries were prepared by quantitative 5'-RACE with molecular barcodes. Per the authors' processing: A new computational method based on a probabilistic model of VDJ rearrangement was used to identify disease-linked TCR variants. TCRdb took the public reads, trimmed them with fastp at Q25, ran MiXCR for clone calling and kept in-frame beta chains. Identical CDR3 proteins give one entry, which carries the most common genes and DNA. The V and J calls were determined by TCRdb, not by the authors. Within this sample are some 130,000 distinct CDR3 sequences, with under 20% of them counted one time only. Approximately 30% of the sample is in the top ten clones. Broader findings and caveats from the paper: Blood from ankylosing spondylitis patients appeared to be characterized by a TCR beta motif made up of several highly homologous amino acid variants. Some of the motif variants had been reported before in the synovial fluid and blood of reactive arthritis patients, a finding that suggests common disease-initiation mechanisms. According to the report, matched synovial fluid samples from ankylosing spondylitis patients were significantly enriched for the disease-linked clones. In peripheral blood, the disease-linked clones were found at relatively low frequencies and had a CD8+ phenotype.

Source material: blood, either unsorted or a sorted T cell fraction (not recorded which). This sequence originates from a male donor with ankylosing spondylitis.

CDR3 region: CSVFASYNEQFF. The DNA sequence is TGCAGTGTGTTCGCCTCCTACAATGAGCAGTTCTTC. Here the chain combines TRBV20-1 and TRBJ2-1, with the D gene call left open. V lost 7 bases and J lost 0 bases; the stretch between them is 7 bases long. The germline V gene (reference sequence) provides CDR1 DFQATT and CDR2 SNEGSKA. The CDR3 contains 12 residues, cysteine and phenylalanine counted. Kept here is only the CDR3 DNA, which spans 36 bases and is read in frame from base 1.